A selection of T cell receptor beta chains follows, all from one sample in a study of blood T cells in healthy people across ages. TCRdb analysed the 5' RACE reads with MiXCR anew, one entry per CDR3 protein. Of about 1,500,000 distinct CDR3 sequences listed, 28% are singletons. The sample was blood. These TCRs come from a young woman in good health. Both conserved end residues are part of each CDR3. The order of the fields is V gene, D gene, J gene, clone size, CDR3 DNA, CDR3 protein. D genes are given only for firm matches. Part of the rows lack a size; the others show once, few, many or a class for expanded clones.

TRBV2	.	TRBJ2-1	.	TGTGCCAGCAGTCAGGTGGGGGTGGGTGAGCAGTTCTTC	CASSQVGVGEQFF
TRBV9	.	TRBJ1-5	few	TGTGCCAGCAGCGTAGTCAGGCCCCATCAGCCCCAGCATTTT	CASSVVRPHQPQHF
TRBV19	TRBD1	TRBJ2-1	few	TGTGCCAGTAGTATAGAAGGGACAGCCTACAATGAGCAGTTCTTC	CASSIEGTAYNEQFF
TRBV12-3/TRBV12-4	TRBD2	TRBJ2-1	.	TGTGCCAGCAGCACGAGCGGGGTATCTTACAATGAGCAGTTCTTC	CASSTSGVSYNEQFF
TRBV7-9	.	TRBJ2-7	.	TGTGCCAGCGAAGGGCTGGGGCCCTACGAGCAGTACTTC	CASEGLGPYEQYF
TRBV12-3/TRBV12-4	.	TRBJ2-3	once	TGTGCCACCTCGATGGGGGGAGATAGCACAGATACGCAGTATTTT	CATSMGGDSTDTQYF
TRBV7-2	TRBD1	TRBJ1-5	few	TGTGCCAGCAGCTCCGGACAGGATGTTTCGCCCCGGCATTTT	CASSSGQDVSPRHF
TRBV7-9	TRBD2	TRBJ2-1	few	TGTGCCAGCAGCTCCAGCCGTGGCGGCGGGAGAGTAAATGAGCAGTTCTTC	CASSSSRGGGRVNEQFF
TRBV2	TRBD2	TRBJ2-7	.	TGTGCCAGCAACCCGACTAGCGGGAGGGGCGAGCAGTACTTC	CASNPTSGRGEQYF
TRBV5-6	.	TRBJ1-2	many	TGTGCCAGCAGCTTGGCTATTATCGGGGCATCAAGCTACACCTTC	CASSLAIIGASSYTF
TRBV7-2	.	TRBJ1-5	few	TGTGCCAGCAGCCCGGTGGGCAATCAGCCCCAGCATTTT	CASSPVGNQPQHF
TRBV9	.	TRBJ2-5	.	TGTGCCAACAGCGTAGGTCCCGACCAAGAGACCCAGTACTTC	CANSVGPDQETQYF
TRBV7-6	.	TRBJ2-5	.	TGTGCCAGCAACTTAGCTTCTACGGCCCCCATTAGGCAGTACTTC	CASNLASTAPIRQYF
TRBV20-1	TRBD1	TRBJ2-7	many	TGCAGTGCTTATACCCGGGACAGGGGTTACGAGCAGTACTTC	CSAYTRDRGYEQYF
TRBV7-9	TRBD1	TRBJ2-1	.	TGTGCCAGCAGTATGGACAGGGGATCCTACAATGAGCAGTTCTTC	CASSMDRGSYNEQFF
TRBV9	.	TRBJ2-1	.	TGTGCCAGCAGACCCGACGAGAGCTCCTACAATGAGCAGTTCTTC	CASRPDESSYNEQFF
TRBV6-5	.	TRBJ2-5	many	TGTGCCAGCAGCCAGGAAGGGGCAGAGGAGACCCAGTACTTC	CASSQEGAEETQYF
TRBV4-1	.	TRBJ2-6	.	TGCGCCAGCAGTCGCATCCTGGCGGAGCCTGGGGCCAACGTCCTGACTTTC	CASSRILAEPGANVLTF
TRBV7-9	.	TRBJ1-2	few	TGTGCCAGCAGCTTGCCGGGGCCTGCTGGCTACACCTTC	CASSLPGPAGYTF
TRBV20-1	.	TRBJ1-2	few	TGCAGTGCTCCCCATGGACCTCAATCGTCCTACACCTTC	CSAPHGPQSSYTF
TRBV29-1	.	TRBJ2-3	many	TGCAGCGTTCCGGTGGGTGATACGCAGTATTTT	CSVPVGDTQYF
TRBV5-1	.	TRBJ2-3	.	TGCGCCAGCAGGGCTGGGGGACGGAGGGCCGATACGCAGTATTTT	CASRAGGRRADTQYF
TRBV30	TRBD1	TRBJ2-5	few	TGTGCCTGGGCAAAACAGGGGTTGGAGACCCAGTACTTC	CAWAKQGLETQYF
TRBV6-5	.	TRBJ1-4	many	TGTGCCAGCAGGCTACCGGGACGTCAGGATGAAAAACTGTTTTTT	CASRLPGRQDEKLFF
TRBV4-1	TRBD2	TRBJ2-1	.	TGCGCCAGCAGCCAAGATGCTAGCGGGGGGGCCCGTAGCTCCTACAATGAGCAGTTCTTC	CASSQDASGGARSSYNEQFF